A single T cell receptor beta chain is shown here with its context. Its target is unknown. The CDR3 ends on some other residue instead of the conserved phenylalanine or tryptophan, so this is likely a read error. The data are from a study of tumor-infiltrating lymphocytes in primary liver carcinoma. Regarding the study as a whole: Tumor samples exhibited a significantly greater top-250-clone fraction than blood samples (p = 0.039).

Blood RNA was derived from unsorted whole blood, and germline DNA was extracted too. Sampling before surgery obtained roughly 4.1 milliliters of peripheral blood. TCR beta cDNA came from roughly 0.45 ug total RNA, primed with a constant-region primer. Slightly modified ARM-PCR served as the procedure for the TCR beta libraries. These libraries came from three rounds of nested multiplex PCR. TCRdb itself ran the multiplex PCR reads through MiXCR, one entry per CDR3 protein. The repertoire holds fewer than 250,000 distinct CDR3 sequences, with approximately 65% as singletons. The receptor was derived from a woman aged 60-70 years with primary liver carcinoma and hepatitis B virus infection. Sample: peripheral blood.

CDR3 sequence: CSVKSHGGTEAFY. CDR3 bases: TGCAGTGTTAAGAGCCATGGGGGCACTGAAGCTTTCTAT. This sequence joins TRBV29-1 and TRBJ1-1; D is possibly TRBD1 (5 bases). This CDR3 has 13 residues. Germline CDR1 and CDR2: SQVTM and ANQGSEA.